Listed below are T cell receptor beta chains from one sample, sequenced in a study of PD-1 blockade in classical Hodgkin lymphoma. Produced via immunoSEQ multiplex PCR; TCRdb's table is partial and in-frame only. Found here are just over 60,000 clones, about nine tenths of them singletons; the top ten hold around 12%. The sample here was peripheral blood mononuclear cells (PBMCs), taken at baseline. These TCRs come from a human donor with classical Hodgkin lymphoma. Both conserved end residues are part of each CDR3. A D gene is named only where the DNA matches it firmly. Clone size is given for some rows only: seen once, a few or many times, or a class if the clone is expanded.

V gene	clone size	D gene	J gene	CDR3 DNA	CDR3 protein
TRBV7-9	NA	NA	TRBJ1-1	TGTGCCAGCAGCTTAGCGTTTCTAAAGGCTTTCTTT	CASSLAFLKAFF
TRBV11-3	NA	TRBD1	TRBJ2-1	TGTGCCAGCAGCTATCCGGGACAGGCCTACAATGAGCAGTTCTTC	CASSYPGQAYNEQFF
TRBV30	NA	NA	TRBJ1-5	TGTGCCTGGAGTAAGGACGGCCTCAATCAGCCCCAGCATTTT	CAWSKDGLNQPQHF
TRBV6-5	NA	NA	TRBJ1-5	TGTGCCAGCAGTGGGGCCGAGGACAACCAGCCCCAGCATTTT	CASSGAEDNQPQHF
TRBV2	NA	NA	TRBJ2-7	TGTGCCAGCAGGGACGCGGAGCCCTACGAGCAGTACTTC	CASRDAEPYEQYF
TRBV11-2	NA	TRBD2	TRBJ2-3	TGTGCCAGCAGCTCATCCGGGACTACGACAGATACGCAGTATTTT	CASSSSGTTTDTQYF
TRBV7-7	NA	TRBD2	TRBJ2-3	TGTGCCAGCAGCCCCCGGCGGCTAGCGGGGGGGCCAAGCACAGATACGCAGTATTTT	CASSPRRLAGGPSTDTQYF
TRBV7-2	NA	NA	TRBJ1-6	TGTGCCAGCAGCTTAGTGGTGGGGAGGTACTCACCCCTCCACTTT	CASSLVVGRYSPLHF
TRBV9	NA	TRBD2	TRBJ2-5	TGTGCCAGCAGCTTGGGACTAGCGGGGGGAGAGACCCAGTACTTC	CASSLGLAGGETQYF
TRBV27	NA	NA	TRBJ2-2	TGTGCCAGCAGTTTATCGGGACTTTCGAACACCGGGGAGCTGTTTTTT	CASSLSGLSNTGELFF
TRBV5-3	NA	NA	TRBJ1-1	TGTGCCAGAAGCTTGGCCTTCGGGTACACTGAAGCTTTCTTT	CARSLAFGYTEAFF
TRBV30	once	NA	TRBJ1-1	TGTGCCTGGAGTTGGGGTGTCGGCACTGAAGCTTTCTTT	CAWSWGVGTEAFF
TRBV6-5	NA	NA	TRBJ1-3	TGTGCCAGCAGTTACGCGGCAGGGGCCAGGAACACCATATATTTT	CASSYAAGARNTIYF
TRBV10-3	NA	NA	TRBJ1-1	TGTGCCATCAGCACCCTCTTTGAGGAAGGGACTGAAGCTTTCTTT	CAISTLFEEGTEAFF
TRBV6-5	NA	TRBD1	TRBJ1-1	TGTGCCAGCAGCCGGGGACAGGGGAACACTGAAGCTTTCTTT	CASSRGQGNTEAFF
TRBV9	NA	NA	TRBJ2-5	TGTGCCAGCAGCGTAGAAACCCTAGAGACCCAGTACTTC	CASSVETLETQYF
TRBV5-4	few	NA	TRBJ2-5	TGTGCCAGCAGCTTGAGAACGGGGACCCAGTACTTC	CASSLRTGTQYF
TRBV27	NA	NA	TRBJ1-2	TGTGCCAGCAGTTCTGTGCAGGGTGTGAACTATGGCTACACCTTC	CASSSVQGVNYGYTF
TRBV5-4	NA	TRBD2	TRBJ2-2	TGTGCCAGCAGCTTGGGACTCCGGGAGGCCACCGGGGAGCTGTTTTTT	CASSLGLREATGELFF
TRBV7-2	NA	TRBD2	TRBJ2-5	TGTGCCAGCAGCTACGCGCGGGGGACGGAGACCCAGTACTTC	CASSYARGTETQYF
TRBV9	few	NA	TRBJ1-2	TGTGCCAGCAGCGTAGATTTGGGGCAGGGGAATGGCTACACCTTC	CASSVDLGQGNGYTF
TRBV28	few	TRBD1	TRBJ1-1	TGTGCCAGCAGTACGGACAGGTTCGAAACTGAAGCTTTCTTT	CASSTDRFETEAFF
TRBV6-6	few	NA	TRBJ1-5	TGTGCCAGCGGGGGCTCGAATCAGCCCCAGCATTTT	CASGGSNQPQHF
TRBV6-9	NA	TRBD1	TRBJ1-1	TGTGCCAGCAGGGGGGACAGGGTGAACACTGAAGCTTTCTTT	CASRGDRVNTEAFF
TRBV28	many	NA	TRBJ1-1	TGTGCCAGCTGCAGGGAGAACACTGAAGCTTTCTTT	CASCRENTEAFF
TRBV9	NA	NA	TRBJ2-5	TGTGCCAGCAGCGGGGGTGGACAAGAGACCCAGTACTTC	CASSGGGQETQYF
TRBV27	few	NA	TRBJ2-2	TGTGCCAGCAGACGAGACATTTCGAACACCGGGGAGCTGTTTTTT	CASRRDISNTGELFF
TRBV2	NA	TRBD1	TRBJ2-1	TGTGCCAGATGGAACTCAACAGGGGAGAATGAGCAGTTCTTC	CARWNSTGENEQFF
TRBV7-2	NA	TRBD2	TRBJ2-5	TGTGCCAGCAGCTTCCCTTCTAGCGGGGGGGATCAAGAGACCCAGTACTTC	CASSFPSSGGDQETQYF
TRBV2	NA	NA	TRBJ2-1	TGTGCCATCCGAGGGACTCTGTCCTACAATGAGCAGTTCTTC	CAIRGTLSYNEQFF
TRBV27	NA	TRBD1	TRBJ2-7	TGTGCCAGCAGTTTCGGGACAGGGCCCTACGAGCAGTACTTC	CASSFGTGPYEQYF
TRBV19	NA	NA	TRBJ1-4	TGTGCCAGTAGTATCGTAGGGGAAGGCGAAAAACTGTTTTTT	CASSIVGEGEKLFF
TRBV4-3	NA	TRBD1	TRBJ2-7	TGCGCCAGCAGCCAAGTTGTGGGGACAGGGGCGGTCGAGCAGTACTTC	CASSQVVGTGAVEQYF
TRBV28	NA	NA	TRBJ1-4	TGTGCCAGCAGTTTGCGTGCGGCTAATGAAAAACTGTTTTTT	CASSLRAANEKLFF
TRBV5-4	NA	TRBD1	TRBJ2-7	TGTGCCAGCAGTGAACAGGGGGCCCCCCTTCCCTACGAGCAGTACTTC	CASSEQGAPLPYEQYF
TRBV6-5	NA	NA	TRBJ1-5	TGTGCCACCCTCCCCGGGGGGGCGGGCAATCAGCCCCAGCATTTT	CATLPGGAGNQPQHF
TRBV5-1	NA	NA	TRBJ2-6	TGCGCCAGCACATTCATGTGGGGGGACTCTGGGGCCAACGTCCTGACTTTC	CASTFMWGDSGANVLTF
TRBV4-1	NA	NA	TRBJ1-1	TGCGCCAGCAGCCAAGATTGGTCCCAAGCGGGGAGGACTGAAGCTTTCTTT	CASSQDWSQAGRTEAFF
TRBV5-1	NA	TRBD1	TRBJ1-1	TGCGCCAGCAGCAGATCCGGGACAGAGGGCACTGAAGCTTTCTTT	CASSRSGTEGTEAFF
TRBV4-2	NA	TRBD1	TRBJ1-2	TGTGCCAGCAGCCACACGGGACAGGGGATTTATGGCTACACCTTC	CASSHTGQGIYGYTF
TRBV6-6	few	NA	TRBJ1-1	TGTGCCAGCAGTCCGGGGGGCACTGAAGCTTTCTTT	CASSPGGTEAFF
TRBV10-1	NA	NA	TRBJ1-5	TGCGCCAGAACAGGGACCAAGAAGAATCAGCCCCAGCATTTT	CARTGTKKNQPQHF